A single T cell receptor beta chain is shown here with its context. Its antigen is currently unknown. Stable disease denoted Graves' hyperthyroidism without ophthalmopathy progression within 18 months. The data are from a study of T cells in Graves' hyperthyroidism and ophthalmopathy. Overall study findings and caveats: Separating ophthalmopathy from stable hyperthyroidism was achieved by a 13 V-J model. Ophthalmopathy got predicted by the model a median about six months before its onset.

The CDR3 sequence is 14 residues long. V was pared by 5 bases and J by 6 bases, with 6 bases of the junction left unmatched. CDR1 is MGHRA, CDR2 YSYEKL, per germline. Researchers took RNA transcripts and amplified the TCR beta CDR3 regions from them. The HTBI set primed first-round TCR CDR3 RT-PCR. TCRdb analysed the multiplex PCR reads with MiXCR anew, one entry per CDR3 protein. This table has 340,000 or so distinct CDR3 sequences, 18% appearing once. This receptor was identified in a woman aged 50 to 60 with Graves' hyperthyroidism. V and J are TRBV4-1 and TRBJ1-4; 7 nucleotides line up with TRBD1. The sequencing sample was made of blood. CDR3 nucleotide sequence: TGCGCCAGCAGCGCCATGACAGGGTATGAAAAACTGTTTTTT. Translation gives CASSAMTGYEKLFF.